One sample yielded the 3 T cell receptor beta chains listed below, sequenced in a study of T cells in Graves' hyperthyroidism and ophthalmopathy. Amplification targeted TCR beta CDR3 regions from RNA transcripts. The HTBI primer set was used in a first-round RT-PCR of the TCR CDR3. MiXCR was run by TCRdb on the multiplex PCR reads, yielding one entry per CDR3 protein. The sample contains 400,000 to 600,000 distinct CDR3 sequences, around 20% of which appear only once. The material sequenced was blood. The receptors here all came from a man between 18 and 29 years old with Graves' hyperthyroidism.

This clonotype came up many times. The genes are TRBV6-1 and TRBJ2-5; 10 bases match TRBD2. The CDR3 loop spans 15 amino acids. Trimming cost V 6 bases and J 4 bases; bases outside gene matches: 8. CDR1 is MNHNS, CDR2 SASEGT, per germline. CDR3: CASRSHSGGRETQYF. CDR3 sequence (DNA): TGTGCCAGCAGATCTCATAGCGGGGGGAGAGAGACCCAGTACTTC.

This clonotype was detected ten times or more. The V call is TRBV24-1, the J call TRBJ1-5; D is perhaps TRBD1 (5 bases). The CDR3 spans 14 residues. Looked up from germline, CDR1 is KGHDR and CDR2 is SFDVKD. The germline V and J ends were trimmed by 3 bases and 3 bases, with 8 bases remaining between them. In nucleotides, the CDR3 is TGTGCCACCAGTGATGGGGGTTCCAATCAGCCCCAGCATTTT. It codes for CATSDGGSNQPQHF.

J is TRBJ1-2 and V is TRBV12-3 or TRBV12-4; D is unresolved. V lost 7 bases and J 6 bases, leaving 24 bases between the germline ends. The CDR3 contains 16 residues. The CDR3 bases are TGTGCCAGCAACTTAGTCTTCGGAACCCGGGAGGATGGCTACACCTTC. Translation gives CASNLVFGTREDGYTF.